The 25 T cell receptor beta chains below all came from one sample that was sequenced in a study of control samples from healthy donors and cancer patients. The protocol was immunoSEQ multiplex PCR, while the TCRdb copy is restricted to in-frame clones and leaves out a portion. Of 50,000 or so clones detected, approximately 85% appear once; the ten largest clones hold roughly 3.8%. The sample taken for sequencing was blood. The receptors were sampled from a man aged 45-60 years in good health.

The chain couples TRBV11-2 to TRBJ2-5, with 12 positions matching TRBD2. Germline assignment: CDR1 SGHAT and CDR2 FQNNGV. V was clipped by 5 bases and J by 4 bases; unmatched bases: 5. CDR3 length: 15 amino acids. The CDR3 DNA reads as TGTGCCAGCAGCCCCAGGGGACTAGCGGGAGAGACCCAGTACTTC. Its translation: CASSPRGLAGETQYF.

The V gene is TRBV29-1, the J gene TRBJ2-5; TRBD2 agrees at 14 bases. Germline lookup yields CDR1 SQVTM and CDR2 ANQGSEA. CDR3 size: 18 residues. The junction had 13 bases not matched to a gene; V was cut back by 7 bases and J by 0 bases. CDR3 sequence (DNA): TGCAGCGCTGCCGCTGGACTAGCGGGAGGAGCGTACCAAGAGACCCAGTACTTC. Translating gives CSAAAGLAGGAYQETQYF. The full variable domain, with the rest looked up from reference TRBV29-1 and TRBJ2-5, is SAVISQKPSRDICQRGTSLTIQCQVDSQVTMMFWYRQQPGQSLTLIATANQGSEATYESGFVIDKFPISRPNLTFSTLTVSNMSPEDSSIYLCSAAAGLAGGAYQETQYFGPGTRLLVL.

V gene TRBV18 combines with J gene TRBJ1-1; 7 bases are a match to TRBD1. The J segment lost 7 bases and the V segment lost 6 bases, leaving 11 bases of the junction unmatched. Germline assignment: CDR1 KGHSH and CDR2 LQKENI. The CDR3 sequence is 14 residues long. The CDR3 DNA sequence: TGTGCCAGCTCCCTCGACAGGGTGAAGAGTGAAGCTTTCTTT. It is translated as CASSLDRVKSEAFF.

V and J are TRBV24-1 and TRBJ2-2, with 10 nucleotides matching TRBD2. This CDR3 is 15 amino acids long. Losses at the gene ends were 3 bases for V and 3 bases for J; bases not matched to a gene: 0. Germline CDR1 is KGHDR and CDR2 is SFDVKD. The CDR3 is CATSDSGRDTGELFF. The CDR3 DNA reads as TGTGCCACCAGTGATAGCGGGAGGGACACCGGGGAGCTGTTTTTT.

In nucleotides, the CDR3 is TGTGCCAGCAGCGTTGTAGCGGGAGGGGACAATGAGCAGTTCTTC. Amino acid sequence: CASSVVAGGDNEQFF. V gene TRBV9 combines with J gene TRBJ2-1; TRBD2 matches at 11 bases. J lost 5 bases, V lost 2 bases, and 3 bases had no gene match. Germline V CDR1 and CDR2: SGDLS, YYNGEE. This CDR3 contains 15 residues.

This chain uses TRBV30 with TRBJ1-5; TRBD1 matches 7 bases. From germline, CDR1 is GTSNPN and CDR2 SVGIG (reference sequence). This CDR3 region has 17 residues. The V gene end was trimmed by 0 bases and the J gene end by 1 base; junction bases not matched to a gene: 9. The CDR3 sequence is CAWSVPDRERSNQPQHF. Here the CDR3 DNA reads TGTGCCTGGAGTGTACCCGACAGGGAGCGAAGCAATCAGCCCCAGCATTTT.

CDR3: CASSSQMTGSSYNSPLHF. The CDR3 coding sequence is TGTGCCAGCAGCTCTCAAATGACAGGCAGCTCCTATAATTCACCCCTCCACTTT. The chain links TRBV5-8 to TRBJ1-6; tentatively, D is TRBD1 (6 bases). The germline gives CDR1 SGHTS, CDR2 YDEGEE. V was shortened by 3 bases and J by 0 bases, with 16 bases between the two germline ends. The CDR3 runs 18 residues.

The chain combines TRBV24-1 with TRBJ1-2; D may be TRBD1 (6 bases). V was pared by 5 bases and J by 8 bases, with 14 bases between. Germline assignment: CDR1 KGHDR and CDR2 SFDVKD. CDR3 size: 13 residues. In DNA, the CDR3 is TGTGCCACCAGTGGGGGGCTCGTGGAAGGCTACACCTTC. It translates to CATSGGLVEGYTF.

The chain couples TRBV9 to TRBJ1-1, with D tentatively TRBD1 (6 bases). Per germline, CDR1 SGDLS and CDR2 YYNGEE. This CDR3 is built from 13 residues. V lost 4 bases to trimming and J lost 5 bases, with 12 bases between them. The CDR3: CASSLRQETEAFF. The CDR3 region has the DNA TGTGCCAGCAGCCTCCGACAGGAGACTGAAGCTTTCTTT. Based on the CDR3 plus reference TRBV9 and TRBJ1-1, the full variable domain is DSGVTQTPKHLITATGQRVTLRCSPRSGDLSVYWYQQSLDQGLQFLIQYYNGEERAKGNILERFSAQQFPDLHSELNLSSLELGDSALYFCASSLRQETEAFFGQGTRLTVV.

This clone was seen a handful of times. The chain uses TRBV6-5 and TRBJ1-2; TRBD1 might be the D (5 bases). Germline CDR1 MNHEY, CDR2 SVGAGI. CDR3 length: 14 amino acids. Between the trimmed V and J ends, which lost 8 bases and 7 bases, there was a span of 20 bases. CDR3 sequence (DNA): TGTGCCAGCTACCTCCAGGGCAGCTGGATTGGCTACACCTTC. Residues: CASYLQGSWIGYTF.

This rearrangement joins TRBV16 to TRBJ1-1; D gene ambiguous. The ends were cut back, 4 bases at V and 6 bases at J, with 9 bases in the middle. The CDR3 loop spans 12 amino acids. Germline CDR1 is KGHSY and CDR2 is FQNENV. The chain's CDR3 is CASSRLGAEAFF. DNA for the CDR3: TGTGCCAGCAGCCGACTCGGGGCTGAAGCTTTCTTT.

The rearrangement uses TRBV6-1 and TRBJ2-7; D remains ambiguous. Germline loops: CDR1 MNHNS, CDR2 SASEGT. Trimming left V 2 bases short and J 1 base short, with 6 bases between. The CDR3 totals 13 residues. Here the CDR3 DNA reads TGTGCCAGCAGTGAATACAGATCCTACGAGCAGTACTTC. This gives the protein CASSEYRSYEQYF.

The chain joins TRBV15 to TRBJ2-2; D remains ambiguous. Trimming removed 0 bases at V and 7 bases at J, with 12 bases between. The CDR3 consists of 15 residues. CDR1 and CDR2 from the germline V gene are LNHNV and YYDKDF (reference sequence). The CDR3 here is CATSRDLGQGGELFF. The DNA for the CDR3 is TGTGCCACCAGCAGAGATCTAGGCCAAGGCGGGGAGCTGTTTTTT. The variable domain in full, with the rest retrieved from reference TRBV15 and TRBJ2-2, is DAMVIQNPRYQVTQFGKPVTLSCSQTLNHNVMYWYQQKSSQAPKLLFHYYDKDFNNEADTPDNFQSRRPNTSFCFLDIRSPGLGDTAMYLCATSRDLGQGGELFFGEGSRLTVL.

The J gene is TRBJ1-4, the V gene TRBV9; TRBD1 matches at 10 bases. This CDR3 contains 16 residues. CDR1 and CDR2 from the germline V gene are SGDLS and YYNGEE. With V trimmed by 3 bases and J by 3 bases, 5 bases remained unmatched. In nucleotides, the CDR3 is TGTGCCAGCAGCGCGCCGGGACAGGGGTCTAATGAAAAACTGTTTTTT. The encoded protein is CASSAPGQGSNEKLFF.

The chain links TRBV13 to TRBJ2-7, with D possibly being TRBD2 (5 bases). Germline CDR1 is PRHDT and CDR2 is FYEKMQ (reference sequence). Between the trimmed V and J ends, which lost 0 bases and 4 bases, there was a span of 7 bases. The CDR3 sequence is 13 residues long. This CDR3 is CASSLGGVYEQYF. The DNA of the CDR3 is TGTGCCAGCAGCTTAGGGGGAGTATACGAGCAGTACTTC.

The rearrangement links TRBV6-5 to TRBJ2-1; a possible D gene is TRBD2 (5 bases). V lost 1 base and J lost 9, with 7 bases in between. The length of the CDR3 is 12 residues. Germline-derived CDR1 and CDR2 are MNHEY and SVGAGI. DNA for the CDR3: TGTGCCAGCAGTTACTTTGGGAGTGAGCAGTTCTTC. Translation gives CASSYFGSEQFF.

V and J are TRBV27 and TRBJ2-3, with a possible D match to TRBD1 (5 bases). Germline CDR1 MNHEY, CDR2 SMNVEV (reference sequence). The V end lost 5 bases, the J end lost 11 bases, and 17 bases lay between the germline ends. The CDR3 totals 13 residues. DNA for the CDR3: TGTGCCAGCAGTCTCTACAGGAGCTCGGGGCAGTATTTT. The encoded protein is CASSLYRSSGQYF.

The chain carries TRBV28 and TRBJ1-5; D may be TRBD1 (5 bases). The germline gives CDR1 MDHEN, CDR2 SYDVKM. V gave up 3 bases and J gave up 2 bases, with 14 bases separating them. The CDR3 contains 16 residues. The CDR3 reads CASSFLTTEGNQPQHF. The CDR3 DNA is TGTGCCAGCAGTTTTTTGACGACAGAGGGCAATCAGCCCCAGCATTTT. Combining the CDR3 with reference TRBV28 and TRBJ1-5 gives the whole variable domain DVKVTQSSRYLVKRTGEKVFLECVQDMDHENMFWYRQDPGLGLRLIYFSYDVKMKEKGDIPEGYSVSREKKERFSLILESASTNQTSMYLCASSFLTTEGNQPQHFGDGTRLSIL.

The gene calls are TRBV3-1 (or the pseudogene TRBV3-2) and TRBJ2-1, with D perhaps TRBD1 or TRBD2 (5 bases each). The length of the CDR3 is 14 residues. Looked up from germline, CDR1 is LGHDT and CDR2 is YNNKEL (reference sequence). Between the trimmed V and J ends, which lost 0 bases and 5 bases, there was a span of 8 bases. The CDR3 here is CASSQDRDDNEQFF. CDR3 DNA: TGTGCCAGCAGCCAAGACAGGGACGACAATGAGCAGTTCTTC.

This chain joins TRBV28 and TRBJ1-1; D possibly corresponds to TRBD1 (5 bases). This CDR3 spans 13 amino acids. The V gene lost 4 bases and the J gene lost 5 bases, with 11 bases spanning the gap. Germline V gene lookup returns CDR1 MDHEN and CDR2 SYDVKM. The CDR3 DNA reads TGTGCCAGCAGTTCTGGCTCAGGGACTGAAGCTTTCTTT. Amino acids: CASSSGSGTEAFF.

The chain links TRBV19 to TRBJ2-7; D might be TRBD1 (5 bases). The length of the CDR3 is 15 residues. Trimming took 1 base from V and 2 from J, leaving 12 bases between them. The germline V gene has CDR1 LNHDA and CDR2 SQIVND (reference sequence). CDR3 sequence: CASSIAEGATYEQYF. The CDR3 DNA is TGTGCCAGTAGTATAGCCGAAGGGGCCACCTACGAGCAGTACTTC.

The rearrangement links TRBV14 to TRBJ2-3; D remains unclear. Germline CDR1 reads SGHDN; CDR2 reads FVKESK. Trimming took 3 bases from V and 3 from J, leaving 13 bases between them. The length of the CDR3 is 15 residues. The CDR3 sequence: CASSQQLGITDTQYF. CDR3 coding DNA: TGTGCCAGCAGCCAGCAGCTTGGGATTACAGATACGCAGTATTTT.

The table lists this clone with a count of one. CDR3 residues: CASSLILSTQATEQYF. The DNA for the CDR3 is TGTGCCAGCAGCTTAATACTGTCGACTCAGGCTACCGAGCAGTACTTC. The chain has TRBV11-2 and TRBJ2-7; D not resolved. V shed 2 bases and J shed 6 bases, with 20 bases lying between them. This CDR3 is 16 amino acids long. Looked up from germline, CDR1 is SGHAT and CDR2 is FQNNGV.

This clone was detected only a few times. The chain has TRBV4-3 and TRBJ1-1, with 9 bases identical to TRBD1. V was clipped by 4 bases and J by 1 base; unmatched bases: 4. The CDR3 runs to 15 residues. Germline lookup yields CDR1 LGHNA and CDR2 YSLEER. The CDR3 region is CASSRVTGGNTEAFF. The CDR3 DNA reads TGCGCCAGCAGCCGAGTGACAGGGGGGAACACTGAAGCTTTCTTT.

As DNA, the CDR3 is TGTGCCAGTAGTACGGGGACAGGGATGGAAAAACTGTTTTTT. This gives the protein CASSTGTGMEKLFF. V and J are TRBV19 and TRBJ1-4; 9 bases match TRBD1. This CDR3 comprises 14 residues. With V trimmed by 4 bases and J by 8 bases, 5 bases remained unmatched. Germline values: CDR1 LNHDA, CDR2 SQIVND (reference sequence).